The 12 T cell receptor beta chains below all came from one sample that was sequenced in a study of early T cells in non-severe SARS-CoV-2 infection. TCRdb re-called the 5' RACE reads with MiXCR, one entry per CDR3 protein. The sample has roughly 32,000 distinct CDR3 sequences; roughly 9.2% are singletons. The sample consisted of whole blood. The receptor source for this set is an adult who was a healthcare worker with PCR-confirmed SARS-CoV-2 infection or an uninfected control (not recorded which).

The chain is built from TRBV5-1 and TRBJ1-4; 11 bases fit TRBD1. Trimming took 4 bases from V and 6 from J; bases not matched to a gene: 11. The CDR3 consists of 17 residues. Germline CDR1 is SGHRS and CDR2 is YFSETQ. The CDR3 region is CASSAPGQGGGHEKLFF. The CDR3 DNA follows: TGCGCCAGCAGCGCCCCGGGACAGGGGGGCGGGCATGAAAAACTGTTTTTT.

This clonotype was observed many times. The CDR3 spells CASSFGGGDFNEQFF. The CDR3 DNA reads TGTGCCAGCAGTTTCGGCGGGGGTGACTTTAATGAGCAGTTCTTC. V usage is TRBV12-3 or TRBV12-4 and J usage is TRBJ2-1; 7 bases fit TRBD2. The CDR3 runs to 15 residues. The V and J ends lost 3 bases and 7 bases, in that order; junction bases with no gene match: 9.

This clonotype was seen ten or more times. The rearrangement links TRBV2 to TRBJ2-1, with D perhaps matching TRBD1 (6 bases). CDR3 length: 17 amino acids. Trimming shortened V by 4 bases and J by 7 bases, and 23 bases separated the two germline ends. From germline, CDR1 is SNHLY and CDR2 FYNNEI. This chain's CDR3 is CASSVHGGTSAFNEQFF. CDR3 sequence (DNA): TGTGCCAGCAGTGTACACGGTGGGACAAGCGCTTTTAATGAGCAGTTCTTC. The full variable domain, in which reference TRBV2 and TRBJ2-1 provide the parts outside the CDR3, is EPEVTQTPSHQVTQMGQEVILRCVPISNHLYFYWYRQILGQKVEFLVSFYNNEISEKSEIFDDQFSVERPDGSNFTLKIRSTKLEDSAMYFCASSVHGGTSAFNEQFFGPGTRLTVL.

This clonotype was observed many times. The rearrangement links TRBV6-2 or TRBV6-3 to TRBJ2-7; 13 nucleotides match TRBD2. Trimming cost V 7 bases and J 5 bases; bases outside gene matches: 5. The CDR3 is 14 residues long. Germline loops: CDR1 MNHEY, CDR2 SVGEGT. CDR3 sequence reads: CASTGTSGVNEQYF. The CDR3 DNA is TGTGCCAGCACGGGGACTAGCGGGGTCAACGAGCAGTACTTC.

There are many counts of this clonotype. The rearrangement uses TRBV7-9 and TRBJ2-5; D might be TRBD2 (6 bases). CDR3 length: 15 amino acids. CDR1 and CDR2 from the germline V gene are SEHNR and FQNEAQ (reference sequence). Trimming removed 5 bases from V and 5 bases from J, with 18 bases in between. The CDR3 region has the DNA TGTGCCAGCAGCAGTGGGACTCCCCGGGGGGAGACCCAGTACTTC. It specifies CASSSGTPRGETQYF.

This clonotype occurred a few times. The V gene is TRBV7-9, the J gene TRBJ1-2; D is undetermined. In germline, CDR1 is SEHNR, CDR2 FQNEAQ (reference sequence). V lost 10 bases and J 10 bases, leaving 7 bases between the germline ends. The CDR3 consists of 8 residues. The CDR3 DNA sequence: TGTGCCATTCCCCCCTACACCTTC. Translating gives CAIPPYTF. Full variable domain (missing parts from reference TRBV7-9 and TRBJ1-2): DTGVSQNPRHKITKRGQNVTFRCDPISEHNRLYWYRQTLGQGPEFLTYFQNEAQLEKSRLLSDRFSAERPKGSFSTLEIQRTEQGDSAMYLCAIPPYTFGSGTRLTVV.

Many counts were recorded for this clonotype. This chain links TRBV5-4 with TRBJ2-7; 8 bases are a match to TRBD2. This CDR3 has 14 amino acids. After removal of 4 bases from V and 9 bases from J, the junction contained 12 bases not matched to a gene. The germline V gene has CDR1 SGHNT and CDR2 YYREEE (reference sequence). CDR3 in amino acids: CASSIGLAQGWQYF. CDR3 bases: TGTGCCAGCAGCATCGGACTAGCTCAAGGGTGGCAGTACTTC.

Only a few counts were recorded for this clonotype. The chain joins TRBV6-5 to TRBJ2-2; D is undetermined. Germline V gene data show CDR1 as MNHEY and CDR2 as SVGAGI. This CDR3 contains 14 residues. Between the trimmed V and J ends, which lost 0 bases and 5 bases, there was a span of 7 bases. The CDR3 spells CASSYSMGTGELFF. For the CDR3, the DNA is TGTGCCAGCAGTTACTCGATGGGGACCGGGGAGCTGTTTTTT.

This clonotype was counted at least ten times. The chain combines TRBV7-2 with TRBJ2-7, with a weak D call TRBD2 (6 bases). The CDR3 loop spans 13 amino acids. The V end lost 3 bases, the J end lost 4 bases, and 10 bases lay between the germline ends. Germline values: CDR1 SGHTA, CDR2 FQGNSA. Written as DNA, the CDR3 is TGTGCCAGCAGCTTTAACGGGGGTTACGAGCAGTACTTC. Its translation: CASSFNGGYEQYF.

This clonotype was counted only a few times. The rearrangement joins TRBV10-3 to TRBJ2-2; D is possibly TRBD2 (6 bases). The CDR3 is made up of 18 amino acids. Trimming shortened V by 7 bases and J by 6 bases, and 27 bases separated the two germline ends. Germline-derived CDR1 and CDR2 are ENHRY and SYGVKD. The CDR3 DNA reads TGTGCCATCACCCTACGCGATAGTCCGGGACTCGACCCCGGGGAGCTGTTTTTT. This codes for CAITLRDSPGLDPGELFF.

This clonotype was observed many times. The chain combines TRBV6-5 with TRBJ2-7, with TRBD1 identical over 8 bases. The V gene's germline CDR1 is MNHEY and CDR2 SVGAGI. J was trimmed by 0 bases and V by 4 bases; bases with no gene match: 5. This CDR3 spans 15 amino acids. CDR3 in DNA: TGTGCCAGCAGTTCCTCGACAGGGGTCTCCTACGAGCAGTACTTC. It codes for CASSSSTGVSYEQYF.

A few counts support this clonotype. V usage is TRBV7-3 and J usage is TRBJ2-2, with 7 bases lining up with TRBD1. This CDR3 has 16 residues. Germline V gene lookup returns CDR1 SGHTA and CDR2 FQGTGA. Trimming at V came to 3 bases and at J to 2 bases, leaving 6 bases not matched to a gene. The CDR3 nucleotides are TGTGCCAGCAGCTTCTTAGGACAGGTTAACACCGGGGAGCTGTTTTTT. Translation: CASSFLGQVNTGELFF.